This section outlines one TCR beta chain sequence together with its context. Its antigen is currently unknown. This sample was included in a study of CXCR3-negative and CXCR3-positive naive CD8 T cells. With UMI labels, 5' RACE was used to prepare the TRB cDNA libraries. From the 5' RACE reads, TCRdb lists one entry per CDR3 protein and no DNA. This sample's table has about 130,000 distinct CDR3 sequences. The CDR3 extends over 14 amino acids. Findings and caveats of the study: With surface CD5 comparable between naive subsets, TCR strength was estimated using properties derived from the TRB CDR3.

Sequenced sample: naive CXCR3- CD8+ T cells from blood. Subset of the sample: CD45RO-CCR7+CD27+CD95- naive CD8+ T cells lacking CXCR3 (TNR3-). The rearrangement joins TRBV7-1 to TRBJ1-5; the TCRdb call, TRBD1, lacks DNA for checking. TRBV7-1 counts as an open reading frame of uncertain function. The sequence was collected from a human donor in good health. Some clones in this sample may be carry-over from other donors' samples. This chain's CDR3 is CASSSRTGNQPQHF.